This TCR beta chain was sequenced for a study of blood T cell repertoires in COVID-19. Across the study: Sample material is recorded as cDNA or gDNA derived from T cells, B-cell-depleted T cells, or PBMCs.

The method was immunoSEQ multiplex PCR; TCRdb's version includes in-frame clones alone and lacks a portion of them. The sample includes approximately 28,000 clones, roughly 93% seen only once; the top ten take 0.83%. The sample comprised peripheral blood. This clonotype was obtained from a woman in her 70s with COVID-19, enrolled during active disease.

CDR3 in DNA: TGTGCCAGCAGCAGACAAACAGCAACCGAGCAGTACTTC. This translates into CASSRQTATEQYF. V gene TRBV3-1 (or the pseudogene TRBV3-2) combines with J gene TRBJ2-7; unclear D gene. V was trimmed by 5 bases and J by 6 bases, leaving 14 bases between them. CDR1 and CDR2 from the germline V gene are LGHDT and YNNKEL (reference sequence). The CDR3 contains 13 residues.